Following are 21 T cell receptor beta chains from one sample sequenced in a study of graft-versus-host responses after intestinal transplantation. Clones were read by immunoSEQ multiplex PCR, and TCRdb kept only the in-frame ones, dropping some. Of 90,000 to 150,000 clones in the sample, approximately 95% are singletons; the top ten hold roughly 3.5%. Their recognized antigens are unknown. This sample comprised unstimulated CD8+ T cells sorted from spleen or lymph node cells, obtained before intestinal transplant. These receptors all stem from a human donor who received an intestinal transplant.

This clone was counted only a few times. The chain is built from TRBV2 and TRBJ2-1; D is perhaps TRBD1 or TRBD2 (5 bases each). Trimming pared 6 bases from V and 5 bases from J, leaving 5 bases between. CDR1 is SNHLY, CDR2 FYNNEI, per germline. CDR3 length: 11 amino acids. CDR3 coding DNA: TGTGCCAGCAGGGGGGACAATGAGCAGTTCTTC. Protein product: CASRGDNEQFF.

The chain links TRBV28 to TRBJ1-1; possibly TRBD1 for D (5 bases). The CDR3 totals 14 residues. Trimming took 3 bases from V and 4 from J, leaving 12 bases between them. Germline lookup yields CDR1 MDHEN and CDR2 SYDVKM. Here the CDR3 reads CASSLLSGGTEAFF. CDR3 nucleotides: TGTGCCAGCAGTTTGTTATCCGGGGGCACTGAAGCTTTCTTT. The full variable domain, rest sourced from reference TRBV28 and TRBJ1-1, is DVKVTQSSRYLVKRTGEKVFLECVQDMDHENMFWYRQDPGLGLRLIYFSYDVKMKEKGDIPEGYSVSREKKERFSLILESASTNQTSMYLCASSLLSGGTEAFFGQGTRLTVV.

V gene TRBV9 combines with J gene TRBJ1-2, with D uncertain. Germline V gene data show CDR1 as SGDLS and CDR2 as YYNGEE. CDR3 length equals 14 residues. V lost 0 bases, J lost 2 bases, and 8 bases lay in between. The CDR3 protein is CASSVDNDNYGYTF. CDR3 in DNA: TGTGCCAGCAGCGTAGACAATGACAACTATGGCTACACCTTC.

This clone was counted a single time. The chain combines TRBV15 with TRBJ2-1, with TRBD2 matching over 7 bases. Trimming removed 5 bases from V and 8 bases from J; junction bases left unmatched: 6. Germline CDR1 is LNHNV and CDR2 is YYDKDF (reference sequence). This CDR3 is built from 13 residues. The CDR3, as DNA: TGTGCCACCAGCGGGAGGGCCATGGATGAGCAGTTCTTC. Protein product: CATSGRAMDEQFF.

The DNA of the CDR3 is TGTGCCAGCAGTTTCGGAGTTTTGGCCTACAATGAGCAGTTCTTC. This sequence encodes CASSFGVLAYNEQFF. This chain uses TRBV6-5 with TRBJ2-1; the D is unclear. Germline loops: CDR1 MNHEY, CDR2 SVGAGI. This CDR3 contains 15 residues. Trimming stripped 4 bases from V and 2 bases from J, with 12 bases between.

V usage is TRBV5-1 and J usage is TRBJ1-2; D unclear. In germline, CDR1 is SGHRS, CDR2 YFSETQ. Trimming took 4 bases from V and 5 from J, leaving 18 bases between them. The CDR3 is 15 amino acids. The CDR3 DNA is TGCGCCAGCAGCCCGGATTTGTGGCTCCATTATGGCTACACCTTC. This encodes CASSPDLWLHYGYTF.

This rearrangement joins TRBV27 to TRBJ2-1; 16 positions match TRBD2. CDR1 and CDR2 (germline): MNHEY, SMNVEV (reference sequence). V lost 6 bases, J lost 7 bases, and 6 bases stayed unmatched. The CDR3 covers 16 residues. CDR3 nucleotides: TGTGCCAGCAGCATACCGGGACTAGCGGGAGGGAATGAGCAGTTCTTC. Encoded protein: CASSIPGLAGGNEQFF.

CDR3 residues: CASSLMYNEQFF. In nucleotides, the CDR3 is TGCGCCAGCAGTTTAATGTACAATGAGCAGTTCTTC. The gene calls are TRBV5-1 and TRBJ2-1; D not resolved. The CDR3 runs 12 residues. V lost 5 bases, J lost 4 bases, and 7 bases lay in between. The germline gives CDR1 SGHRS, CDR2 YFSETQ.

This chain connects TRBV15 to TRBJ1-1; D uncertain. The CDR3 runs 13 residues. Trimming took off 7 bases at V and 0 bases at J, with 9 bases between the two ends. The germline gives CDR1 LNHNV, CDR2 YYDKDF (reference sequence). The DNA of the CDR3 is TGTGCCACCACCGCGGACGTGAACACTGAAGCTTTCTTT. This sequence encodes CATTADVNTEAFF.

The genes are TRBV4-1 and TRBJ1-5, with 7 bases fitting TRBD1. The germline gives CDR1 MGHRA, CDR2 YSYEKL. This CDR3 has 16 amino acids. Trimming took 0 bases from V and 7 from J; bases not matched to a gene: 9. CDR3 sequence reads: CASSQEGDSYLQPQHF. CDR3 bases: TGCGCCAGCAGCCAAGAAGGGGACAGTTACCTCCAGCCCCAGCATTTT.

The CDR3 loop reads CASIQGRGGTEAFF. Written as DNA, the CDR3 is TGCGCCAGCATTCAGGGCAGGGGTGGGACTGAAGCTTTCTTT. This chain connects TRBV10-2 to TRBJ1-1; possible D gene TRBD1, 6 bases. The CDR3 is 14 amino acids. CDR1 and CDR2 from the germline V gene are WSHSY and SAAADI. V was trimmed by 7 bases and J by 5 bases, leaving 17 bases between them.

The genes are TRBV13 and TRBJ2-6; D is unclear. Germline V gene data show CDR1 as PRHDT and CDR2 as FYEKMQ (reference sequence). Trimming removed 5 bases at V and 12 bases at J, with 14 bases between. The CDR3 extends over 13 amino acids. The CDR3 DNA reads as TGTGCCAGCAGCCCACCCCGGTCATCCGTCCTGACTTTC. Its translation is CASSPPRSSVLTF.

The CDR3 loop reads CASSGGTSAFNEQFF. The DNA of the CDR3 is TGTGCCAGCAGTGGCGGGACTAGCGCCTTCAATGAGCAGTTCTTC. V is TRBV6-5 and J is TRBJ2-1, with 10 bases fitting TRBD2. The CDR3 sequence is 15 residues long. Germline CDR1 reads MNHEY; CDR2 reads SVGAGI. V shed 5 bases, J shed 6 bases, and the junction held 7 bases outside the gene matches.

CDR3 sequence reads: CASRGGVEAFF. The CDR3 DNA reads TGTGCCAGCAGAGGGGGGGTTGAAGCTTTCTTT. The chain carries TRBV6-1 and TRBJ1-1, with a weak D call TRBD1 (6 bases). Germline V lookup: CDR1 MNHNS, CDR2 SASEGT. The CDR3 has 11 residues. Trimming removed 6 bases from V and 7 bases from J, with 9 bases in between.

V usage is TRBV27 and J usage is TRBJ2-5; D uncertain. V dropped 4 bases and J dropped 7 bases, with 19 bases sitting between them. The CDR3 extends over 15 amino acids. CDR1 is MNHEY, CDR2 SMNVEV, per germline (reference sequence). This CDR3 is CASSSTTTGKGTQYF. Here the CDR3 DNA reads TGTGCCAGCAGTTCCACCACGACTGGCAAAGGGACCCAGTACTTC.

The CDR3 spells CASSPWTEANEQFF. The DNA of the CDR3 is TGTGCCAGTAGTCCGTGGACCGAAGCCAATGAGCAGTTCTTC. This rearrangement joins TRBV19 to TRBJ2-1, with D unresolved. With 5 bases removed from V and 6 bases from J, the gap between germline ends came to 14 bases. This CDR3 region has 14 residues. Germline loops: CDR1 LNHDA, CDR2 SQIVND (reference sequence).

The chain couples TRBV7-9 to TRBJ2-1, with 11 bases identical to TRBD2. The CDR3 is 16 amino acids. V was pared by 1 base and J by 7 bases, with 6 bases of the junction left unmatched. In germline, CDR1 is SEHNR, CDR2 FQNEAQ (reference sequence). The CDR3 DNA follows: TGTGCCAGCAGCTTAGTCACTAGCGGGAGAGGGAATGAGCAGTTCTTC. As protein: CASSLVTSGRGNEQFF.

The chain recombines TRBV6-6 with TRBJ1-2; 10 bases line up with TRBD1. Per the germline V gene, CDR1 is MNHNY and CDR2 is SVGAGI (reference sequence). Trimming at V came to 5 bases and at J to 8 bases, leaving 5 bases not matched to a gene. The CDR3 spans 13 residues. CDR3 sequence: CASSLGTGDGYTF. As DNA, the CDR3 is TGTGCCAGCAGTCTCGGGACAGGGGACGGCTACACCTTC.

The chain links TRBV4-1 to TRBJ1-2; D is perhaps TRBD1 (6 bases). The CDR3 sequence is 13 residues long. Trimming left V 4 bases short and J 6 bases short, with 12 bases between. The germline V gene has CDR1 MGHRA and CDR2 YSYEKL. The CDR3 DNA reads TGCGCCAGCAGCCTTAAAGAGGGGGATGGCTACACCTTC. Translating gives CASSLKEGDGYTF.

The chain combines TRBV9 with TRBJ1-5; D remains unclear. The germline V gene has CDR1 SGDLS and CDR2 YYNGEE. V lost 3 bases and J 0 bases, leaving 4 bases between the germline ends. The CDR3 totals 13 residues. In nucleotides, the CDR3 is TGTGCCAGCAGCGCGGGTAGCAATCAGCCCCAGCATTTT. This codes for CASSAGSNQPQHF.

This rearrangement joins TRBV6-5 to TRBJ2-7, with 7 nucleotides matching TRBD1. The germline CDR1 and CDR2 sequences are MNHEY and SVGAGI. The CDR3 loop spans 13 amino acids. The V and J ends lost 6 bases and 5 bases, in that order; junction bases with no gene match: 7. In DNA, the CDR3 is TGTGCCAGCAGCCTCGGACAGGTGGACGAGCAGTACTTC. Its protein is CASSLGQVDEQYF.